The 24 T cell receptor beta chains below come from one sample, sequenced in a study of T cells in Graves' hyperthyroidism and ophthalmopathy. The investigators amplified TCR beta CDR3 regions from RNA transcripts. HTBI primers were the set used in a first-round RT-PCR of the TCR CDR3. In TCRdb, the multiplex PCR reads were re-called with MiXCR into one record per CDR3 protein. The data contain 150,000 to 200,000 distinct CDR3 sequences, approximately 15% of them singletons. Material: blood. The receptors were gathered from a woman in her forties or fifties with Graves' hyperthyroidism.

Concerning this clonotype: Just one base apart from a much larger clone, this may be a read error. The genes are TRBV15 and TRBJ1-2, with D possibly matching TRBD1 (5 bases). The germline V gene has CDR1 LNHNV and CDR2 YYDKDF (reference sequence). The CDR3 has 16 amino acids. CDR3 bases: TGTGCCACCGGCAGTGCCTGGGTCAGGGCTAACTATGGCTACACCTTC. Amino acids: CATGSAWVRANYGYTF.

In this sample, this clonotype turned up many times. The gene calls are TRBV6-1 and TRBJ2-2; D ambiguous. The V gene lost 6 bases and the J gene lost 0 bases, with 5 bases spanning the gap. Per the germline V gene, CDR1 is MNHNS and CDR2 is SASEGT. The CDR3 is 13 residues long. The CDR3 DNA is TGTGCCAGCAGCGACACGAACACCGGGGAGCTGTTTTTT. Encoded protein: CASSDTNTGELFF.

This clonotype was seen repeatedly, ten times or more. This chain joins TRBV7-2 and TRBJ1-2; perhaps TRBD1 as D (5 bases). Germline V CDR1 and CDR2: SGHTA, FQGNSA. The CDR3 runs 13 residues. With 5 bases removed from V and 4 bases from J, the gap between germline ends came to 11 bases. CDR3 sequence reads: CASSPRVGYGYTF. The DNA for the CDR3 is TGTGCCAGCAGCCCCAGGGTTGGCTATGGCTACACCTTC.

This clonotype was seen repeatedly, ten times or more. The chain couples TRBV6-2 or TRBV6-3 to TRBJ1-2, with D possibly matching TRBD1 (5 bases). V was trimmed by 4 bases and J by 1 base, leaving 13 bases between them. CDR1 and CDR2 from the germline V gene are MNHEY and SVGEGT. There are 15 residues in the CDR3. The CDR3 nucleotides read TGTGCCAGCAGTTCCCAGGGACGGGATAACTATGGCTACACCTTC. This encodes CASSSQGRDNYGYTF.

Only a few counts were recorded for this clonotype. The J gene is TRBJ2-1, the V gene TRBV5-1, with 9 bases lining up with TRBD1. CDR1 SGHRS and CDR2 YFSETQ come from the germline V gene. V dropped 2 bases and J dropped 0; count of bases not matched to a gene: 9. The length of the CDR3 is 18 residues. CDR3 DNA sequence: TGCGCCAGCAGCTTTCGTCCCGGGACAGGGATCTCCTACAATGAGCAGTTCTTC. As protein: CASSFRPGTGISYNEQFF.

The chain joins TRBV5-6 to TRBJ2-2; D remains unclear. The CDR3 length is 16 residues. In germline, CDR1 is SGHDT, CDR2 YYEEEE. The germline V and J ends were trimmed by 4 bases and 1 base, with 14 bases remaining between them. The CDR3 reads CASSRRQLWNTGELFF. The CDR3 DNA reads TGTGCCAGCAGCCGACGACAACTCTGGAACACCGGGGAGCTGTTTTTT.

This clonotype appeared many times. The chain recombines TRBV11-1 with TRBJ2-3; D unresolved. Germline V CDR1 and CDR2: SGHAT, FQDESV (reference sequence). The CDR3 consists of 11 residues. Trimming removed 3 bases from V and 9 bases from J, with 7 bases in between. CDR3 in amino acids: CASSFSRTQYF. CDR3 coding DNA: TGTGCCAGCAGCTTCTCGAGGACGCAGTATTTT. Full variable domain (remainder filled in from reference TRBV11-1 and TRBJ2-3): EAEVAQSPRYKITEKSQAVAFWCDPISGHATLYWYRQILGQGPELLVQFQDESVVDDSQLPKDRFSAERLKGVDSTLKIQPAELGDSAMYLCASSFSRTQYFGPGTRLTVL.

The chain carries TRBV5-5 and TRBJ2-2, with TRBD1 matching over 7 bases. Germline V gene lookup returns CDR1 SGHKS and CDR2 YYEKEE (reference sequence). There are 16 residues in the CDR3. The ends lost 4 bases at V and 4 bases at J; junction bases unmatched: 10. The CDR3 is CASSPPLTGPTGELFF. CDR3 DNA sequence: TGTGCCAGCAGCCCTCCCTTGACAGGGCCCACCGGGGAGCTGTTTTTT.

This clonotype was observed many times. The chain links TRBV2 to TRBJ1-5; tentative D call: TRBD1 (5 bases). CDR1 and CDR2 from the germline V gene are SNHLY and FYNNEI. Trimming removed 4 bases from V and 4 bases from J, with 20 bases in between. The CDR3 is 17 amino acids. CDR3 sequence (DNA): TGTGCCAGCAGTGGGGGCCGGGTTCGAATCGTAAATCAGCCCCAGCATTTT. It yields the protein CASSGGRVRIVNQPQHF.

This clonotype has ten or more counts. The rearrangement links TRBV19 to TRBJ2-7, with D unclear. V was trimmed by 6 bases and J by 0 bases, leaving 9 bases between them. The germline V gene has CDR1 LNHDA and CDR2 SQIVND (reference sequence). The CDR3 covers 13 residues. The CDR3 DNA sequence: TGTGCCAGTAGGCCCCAGAACTCCTACGAGCAGTACTTC. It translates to CASRPQNSYEQYF. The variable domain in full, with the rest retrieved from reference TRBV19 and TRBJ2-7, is DGGITQSPKYLFRKEGQNVTLSCEQNLNHDAMYWYRQDPGQGLRLIYYSQIVNDFQKGDIAEGYSVSREKKESFPLTVTSAQKNPTAFYLCASRPQNSYEQYFGPGTRLTVT.

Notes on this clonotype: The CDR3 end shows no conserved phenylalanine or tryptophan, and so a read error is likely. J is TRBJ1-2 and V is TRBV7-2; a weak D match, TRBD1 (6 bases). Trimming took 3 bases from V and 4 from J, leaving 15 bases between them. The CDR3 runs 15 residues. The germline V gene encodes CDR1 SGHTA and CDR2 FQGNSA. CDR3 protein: CASSFNRGGSYGYTL. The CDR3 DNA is TGTGCCAGCAGCTTCAATCGAGGGGGGAGCTATGGCTACACCCTC.

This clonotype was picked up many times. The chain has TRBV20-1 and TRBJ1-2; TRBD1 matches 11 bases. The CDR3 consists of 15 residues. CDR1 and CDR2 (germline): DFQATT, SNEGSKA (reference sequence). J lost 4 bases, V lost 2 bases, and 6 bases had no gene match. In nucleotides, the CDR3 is TGCAGTGCTAGATTGGGGACAGGGGGGTTCTATGGCTACACCTTC. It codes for CSARLGTGGFYGYTF.

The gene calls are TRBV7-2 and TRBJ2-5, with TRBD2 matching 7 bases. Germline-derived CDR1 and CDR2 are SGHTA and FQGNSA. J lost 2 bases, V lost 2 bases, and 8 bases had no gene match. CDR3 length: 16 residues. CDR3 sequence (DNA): TGTGCCAGCAGCTTAAGTTCGGCTAGCGGTCAAGAGACCCAGTACTTC. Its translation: CASSLSSASGQETQYF.

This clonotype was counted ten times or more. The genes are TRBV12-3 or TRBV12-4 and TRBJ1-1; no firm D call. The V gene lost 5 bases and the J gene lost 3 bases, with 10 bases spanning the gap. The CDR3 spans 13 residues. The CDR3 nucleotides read TGTGCCAGCAGTGAGCGAACGTACACTGAAGCTTTCTTT. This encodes CASSERTYTEAFF.

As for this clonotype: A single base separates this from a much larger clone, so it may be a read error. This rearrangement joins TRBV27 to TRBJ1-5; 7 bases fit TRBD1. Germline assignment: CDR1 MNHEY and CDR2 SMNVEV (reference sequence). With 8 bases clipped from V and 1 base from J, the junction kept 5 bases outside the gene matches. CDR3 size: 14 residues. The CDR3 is CASGSGQSNQPQHF. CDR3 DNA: TGTGCCAGCGGTTCGGGACAGAGCAATCAGCCCCAGCATTTT.

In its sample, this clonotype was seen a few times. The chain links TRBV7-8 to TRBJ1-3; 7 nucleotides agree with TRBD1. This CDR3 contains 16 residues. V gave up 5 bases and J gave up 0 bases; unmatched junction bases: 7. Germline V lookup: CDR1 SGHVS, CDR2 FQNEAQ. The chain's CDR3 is CASSGRDSNSGNTIYF. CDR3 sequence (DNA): TGTGCCAGCAGCGGGCGGGACAGCAACTCTGGAAACACCATATATTTT.

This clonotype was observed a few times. The CDR3 is CASSPGVSGLARETQYF. The CDR3, as DNA: TGCGCCAGCAGCCCGGGCGTTTCGGGACTAGCGAGGGAGACCCAGTACTTC. V is TRBV5-1 and J is TRBJ2-5, with 10 bases identical to TRBD2. Trimming removed 4 bases from V and 5 bases from J; junction bases left unmatched: 14. The CDR3 length is 17 residues. The germline V gene encodes CDR1 SGHRS and CDR2 YFSETQ.

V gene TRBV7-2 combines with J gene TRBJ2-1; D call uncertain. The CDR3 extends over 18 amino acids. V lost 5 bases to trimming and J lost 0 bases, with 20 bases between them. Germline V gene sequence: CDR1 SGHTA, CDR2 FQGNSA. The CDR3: CASSRKASVAGSYNEQFF. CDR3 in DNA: TGTGCCAGCAGCCGAAAAGCCTCAGTAGCAGGCTCCTACAATGAGCAGTTCTTC.

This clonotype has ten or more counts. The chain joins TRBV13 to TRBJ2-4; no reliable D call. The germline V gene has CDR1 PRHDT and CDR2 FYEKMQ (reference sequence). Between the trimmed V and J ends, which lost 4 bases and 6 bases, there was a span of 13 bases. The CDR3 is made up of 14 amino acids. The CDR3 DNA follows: TGTGCCAGCAGCTCCCACGGGTTGAGAAACATTCAGTACTTC. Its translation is CASSSHGLRNIQYF. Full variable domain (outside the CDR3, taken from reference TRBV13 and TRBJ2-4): AAGVIQSPRHLIKEKRETATLKCYPIPRHDTVYWYQQGPGQDPQFLISFYEKMQSDKGSIPDRFSAQQFSDYHSELNMSSLELGDSALYFCASSSHGLRNIQYFGAGTRLSVL.

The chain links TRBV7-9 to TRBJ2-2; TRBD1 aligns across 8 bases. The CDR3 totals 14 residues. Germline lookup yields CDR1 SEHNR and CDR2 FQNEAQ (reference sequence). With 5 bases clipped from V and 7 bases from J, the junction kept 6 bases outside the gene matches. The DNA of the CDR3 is TGTGCCAGCAGCCCCGACAGGGGCGACGGGGAGCTGTTTTTT. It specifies CASSPDRGDGELFF.

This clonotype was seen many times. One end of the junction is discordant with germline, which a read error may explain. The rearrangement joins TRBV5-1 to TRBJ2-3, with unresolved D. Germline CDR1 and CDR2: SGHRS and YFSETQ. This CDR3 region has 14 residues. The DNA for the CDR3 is TGTGCCAGCAGCCTAACGGGTGGTGCAGATACGCAGTATTTT. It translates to CASSLTGGADTQYF.

The CDR3 nucleotides are TGTGCCAGCAGCTCTGAAGGCCGGGGAGATACGCAGTATTTT. This encodes CASSSEGRGDTQYF. The chain has TRBV7-2 and TRBJ2-3, with D tentatively TRBD2 (5 bases). Trimming pared 4 bases from V and 5 bases from J, leaving 13 bases between. Germline loops: CDR1 SGHTA, CDR2 FQGNSA. The CDR3 consists of 14 residues.

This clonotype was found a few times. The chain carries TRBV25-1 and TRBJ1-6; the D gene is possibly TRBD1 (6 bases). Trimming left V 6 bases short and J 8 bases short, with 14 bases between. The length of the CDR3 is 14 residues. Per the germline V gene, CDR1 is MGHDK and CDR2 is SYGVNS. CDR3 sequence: CASRQGITYSPLHF. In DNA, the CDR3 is TGTGCCAGCAGACAGGGAATCACTTATTCACCCCTCCACTTT.

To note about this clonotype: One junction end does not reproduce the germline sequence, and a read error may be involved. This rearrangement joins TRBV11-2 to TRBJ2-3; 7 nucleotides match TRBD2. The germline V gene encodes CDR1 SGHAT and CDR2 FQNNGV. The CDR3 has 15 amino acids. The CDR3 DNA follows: TGTGCCAGCAGCTTAGGAGCGGGGCCCACAGGTACGCAGTATTTT. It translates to CASSLGAGPTGTQYF.